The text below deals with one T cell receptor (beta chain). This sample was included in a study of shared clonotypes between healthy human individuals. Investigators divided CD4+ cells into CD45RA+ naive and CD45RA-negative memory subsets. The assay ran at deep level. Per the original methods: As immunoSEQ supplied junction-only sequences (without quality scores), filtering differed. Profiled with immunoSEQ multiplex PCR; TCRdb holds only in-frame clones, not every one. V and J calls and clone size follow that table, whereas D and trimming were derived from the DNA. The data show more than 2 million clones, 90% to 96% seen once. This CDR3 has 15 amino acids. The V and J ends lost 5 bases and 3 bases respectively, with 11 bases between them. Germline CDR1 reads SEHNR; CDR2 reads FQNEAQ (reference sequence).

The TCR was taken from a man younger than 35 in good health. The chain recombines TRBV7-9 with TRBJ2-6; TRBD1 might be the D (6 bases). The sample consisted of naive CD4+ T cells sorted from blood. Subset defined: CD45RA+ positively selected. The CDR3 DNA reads TGTGCCAGCAGCAACTCAGGGGTTGGGGCCAACGTCCTGACTTTC. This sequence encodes CASSNSGVGANVLTF.